This T cell receptor beta chain is from a study of T cells in Graves' hyperthyroidism and ophthalmopathy. About the study: Peripheral blood sampling occurred at initial diagnosis, before any treatment. Findings and limits, study-wide: Expanded thyroid clonotypes (above 0.001) were mostly also found in blood.

Authors of the study amplified TCR beta CDR3 regions from RNA transcripts. A set of HTBI primers served as the primers for a first-round RT-PCR of the TCR CDR3. TCRdb re-analysed the multiplex PCR reads in MiXCR, keeping a single row per CDR3 protein. The table shows roughly 630,000 distinct CDR3 sequences, with 15% to 17% occurring only once. Investigators excluded patients with uncontrolled infection, other autoimmune disease, pregnancy or lactation. About this clonotype: The antigen is not known.

This CDR3 has 16 residues. The V gene lost 0 bases and the J gene lost 7 bases, with 16 bases spanning the gap. Germline values: CDR1 LGHNA, CDR2 YSLEER. The rearrangement uses TRBV4-3 and TRBJ2-1; D not resolved. This TCR derives from a woman aged 25 to 45 with Graves' hyperthyroidism. The source material was blood. The CDR3 nucleotides are TGCGCCAGCAGCCAAGATCTTAGTGCCCCCAGGAATGAGCAGTTCTTC. Its translation is CASSQDLSAPRNEQFF.